This TCR beta chain was identified in a study of blood T cell repertoires in COVID-19. The repertoire was sequenced with immunoSEQ multiplex PCR; TCRdb's copy has only in-frame clones and lacks some. The table records a few hundred thousand clones, 86% of them present only once. This CDR3 comprises 14 residues. The junction had 7 bases not matched to a gene; V was cut back by 9 bases and J by 3 bases. In germline, CDR1 is MDHEN, CDR2 SYDVKM. The sequenced material came from peripheral blood. The sequence derives from a man aged 25-40 years who had recovered from COVID-19. The rearrangement joins TRBV28 to TRBJ2-2; 7 bases agree with TRBD1. CDR3: CARQGPMDTGELFF. In nucleotides, the CDR3 is TGTGCCAGACAGGGGCCTATGGACACCGGGGAGCTGTTTTTT.